This TCR beta chain derives from a study of cytomegalovirus exposure and HLA in healthy donors. Notes on the study in general: DRB1 had the most TCR associations and HLA-C the fewest, a later analysis found, with rates varying by HLA locus. A missense variant in DCLRE1C was later tied to TCR beta V- and J-gene trimming. An assumption of roughly uniform sequencing depth across donors underlay the presence/absence analyses.

This clone was found a few times. What it binds is unknown. Germline V gene data show CDR1 as SGHNT and CDR2 as YYREEE (reference sequence). The ends were cut back, 4 bases at V and 1 base at J, with 15 bases in the middle. CDR3 size: 15 residues. The PCR had 60 Vbeta and 13 Jbeta primers. Generated by immunoSEQ multiplex PCR, the TCRdb table keeps only in-frame clones and is missing some. The sample includes about 120,000 clones, approximately 15% of them seen just once. Everyone who donated was a healthy bone marrow donor. The sample consisted of PBMCs. This TCR came from a young woman in good health and CMV-seronegative. V usage is TRBV5-4 and J usage is TRBJ2-7, with a tentative D call TRBD1 (6 bases). The CDR3 loop is CASSASDRGSYEQYF. The CDR3 region has the DNA TGTGCCAGCAGCGCATCCGATAGGGGGTCCTACGAGCAGTACTTC.